The 8 T cell receptor beta chains given below trace back to one sample, sequenced in a study of T-cell reconstitution after alpha-beta-depleted transplantation in children. Preparation of the TCRbeta library was carried out with unique molecular identifiers. TCRdb itself ran the PCR reads through MiXCR, one entry per CDR3 protein. The table records about 980,000 distinct CDR3 sequences, about 31% of them present only once. The specimen comprised PBMCs, mostly from graft donor cells, sampled 360 days after TCRalphabeta/CD19-depleted stem cell transplant. These receptor sequences come from a boy younger than two who had a stem cell transplant for SCID, so the T cells may come from the graft donor.

J is TRBJ2-7 and V is TRBV10-3; D perhaps matches TRBD1 (5 bases). V lost 8 bases and J lost 2, with 13 bases in between. There are 13 residues in the CDR3. Germline assignment: CDR1 ENHRY and CDR2 SYGVKD. The CDR3 sequence is CAIRAGWTYEQYF. DNA for the CDR3: TGTGCCATCCGGGCAGGGTGGACCTACGAGCAGTACTTC.

This clonotype was counted a few times. The chain is built from TRBV27 and TRBJ2-7, with D hard to call. CDR1 and CDR2 from the germline V gene are MNHEY and SMNVEV (reference sequence). The CDR3 consists of 13 residues. The ends were cut back, 3 bases at V and 2 bases at J, with 8 bases in the middle. As DNA, the CDR3 is TGTGCCAGCAGTTTCGCCACCCCCTACGAGCAGTACTTC. It yields the protein CASSFATPYEQYF.

CDR3 protein: CSVEDTTGWPRTQYF. In nucleotides, the CDR3 is TGCAGCGTTGAAGATACGACAGGGTGGCCCCGGACCCAGTACTTC. The rearrangement links TRBV29-1 to TRBJ2-5; 7 positions agree with TRBD1. Trimming cost V 0 bases and J 7 bases; bases outside gene matches: 11. This CDR3 comprises 15 residues. Germline CDR1 SQVTM, CDR2 ANQGSEA.

The chain combines TRBV15 with TRBJ1-6; a weak D match, TRBD1 (5 bases). V gave up 9 bases and J gave up 10 bases, with 16 bases separating them. CDR3 length: 13 amino acids. Germline V gene data show CDR1 as LNHNV and CDR2 as YYDKDF (reference sequence). The CDR3 DNA reads as TGTGCCACGAGGGACCGAAACGGGTCACCCCTCCACTTT. As protein: CATRDRNGSPLHF.

A few counts support this clonotype. V gene TRBV20-1 combines with J gene TRBJ2-2, with D hard to call. Trimming stripped 6 bases from V and 2 bases from J, with 13 bases between. CDR1 is DFQATT, CDR2 SNEGSKA, per germline (reference sequence). This CDR3 comprises 14 residues. The CDR3 DNA reads TGCAGTGCCCCCCGTACAGATAACACCGGGGAGCTGTTTTTT. This encodes CSAPRTDNTGELFF.

This clonotype was seen a handful of times. CDR3 sequence reads: CASSYSTTGTDTQYF. The CDR3 DNA reads TGTGCCAGCAGTTACTCGACTACCGGCACAGATACGCAGTATTTT. The V call is TRBV6-5, the J call TRBJ2-3, with TRBD2 as a possible D gene (5 bases). Trimming shortened V by 0 bases and J by 1 base, and 8 bases separated the two germline ends. Germline V CDR1 and CDR2: MNHEY, SVGAGI. This CDR3 comprises 15 residues.

V is TRBV2 and J is TRBJ2-5, with a weak D call TRBD2 (7 bases). V lost 4 bases, J lost 5 bases, and 20 bases lay in between. The CDR3 consists of 16 residues. Germline loops: CDR1 SNHLY, CDR2 FYNNEI. This chain's CDR3 is CASSGLAGAKDETQYF. CDR3 DNA: TGTGCCAGCAGTGGGCTGGCGGGGGCCAAGGATGAGACCCAGTACTTC.

The chain employs TRBV19 and TRBJ2-7; a weak D match, TRBD1 (6 bases). Germline CDR1 is LNHDA and CDR2 is SQIVND (reference sequence). V was shortened by 5 bases and J by 5 bases, with 10 bases between the two germline ends. The CDR3 has 12 amino acids. DNA for the CDR3: TGTGCCAGTAGTCCCAGGGGCCACGAGCAGTACTTC. This sequence encodes CASSPRGHEQYF.